The 28 T cell receptor beta chains in this list originate from one sample, sequenced in a study of blood T cell repertoires in COVID-19. The protocol was immunoSEQ multiplex PCR, while the TCRdb copy is restricted to in-frame clones and leaves out a portion. The top ten clones hold about 6.1% of a sample with 40,000 to 45,000 clones, roughly 87% of them seen once. Source material: peripheral blood. All receptors come from a human donor in a cohort sampled during active COVID-19.

V and J are TRBV6-5 and TRBJ2-4; TRBD1 matches at 9 bases. The CDR3 has 12 amino acids. Trimming at V came to 6 bases and at J to 12 bases, leaving 6 bases not matched to a gene. From germline, CDR1 is MNHEY and CDR2 SVGAGI. The CDR3: CASSTGQGDQYF. DNA of the CDR3: TGTGCCAGCAGCACGGGACAGGGCGATCAGTACTTC.

The chain links TRBV11-2 to TRBJ1-6; D might be TRBD1 (5 bases). CDR3 length: 16 amino acids. Germline assignment: CDR1 SGHAT and CDR2 FQNNGV. V was clipped by 1 base and J by 10 bases, with 17 bases between them. Written as DNA, the CDR3 is TGTGCCAGCAGCTTAGTTTCGGGCAGGGCAGTCTCACCCCTCCACTTT. This gives the protein CASSLVSGRAVSPLHF.

The J gene is TRBJ2-3, the V gene TRBV6-5; possibly TRBD1 for D (5 bases). Trimming stripped 8 bases from V and 6 bases from J, with 18 bases between. This CDR3 is built from 14 residues. Germline CDR1 reads MNHEY; CDR2 reads SVGAGI. CDR3: CASGADIGRDTQYF. The CDR3 DNA sequence: TGTGCCAGCGGGGCCGACATCGGACGGGATACGCAGTATTTT.

This clone was counted between two and nine times. The chain carries TRBV4-2 and TRBJ1-5; D is perhaps TRBD1 (5 bases). This CDR3 is built from 15 residues. Germline V gene data show CDR1 as LGHNA and CDR2 as YNFKEQ. Deletions cut 1 base from V and 3 bases from J, with 10 bases between. The CDR3 spells CASSQVRGNNQPQHF. The CDR3 nucleotides are TGTGCCAGCAGCCAAGTCCGGGGGAACAATCAGCCCCAGCATTTT.

The chain combines TRBV27 with TRBJ2-3, with TRBD2 matching 7 bases. V lost 5 bases and J lost 14; bases outside the gene matches: 10. This CDR3 spans 12 amino acids. CDR1 MNHEY and CDR2 SMNVEV come from the germline V gene (reference sequence). CDR3 loop: CASSKRAGERYF. CDR3 DNA sequence: TGTGCCAGCAGTAAGAGGGCGGGGGAGCGGTATTTT.

This chain joins TRBV27 and TRBJ1-2; D ambiguous. This CDR3 is built from 14 residues. V lost 6 bases and J lost 2, with 13 bases in between. CDR1 is MNHEY and CDR2 is SMNVEV in the germline V gene (reference sequence). The CDR3 protein is CASSTTRSNYGYTF. CDR3 sequence (DNA): TGTGCCAGCAGCACGACACGGTCAAACTATGGCTACACCTTC.

This chain uses TRBV2 with TRBJ1-1; 8 bases fit TRBD1. Germline V gene lookup returns CDR1 SNHLY and CDR2 FYNNEI. The V and J ends lost 0 bases and 4 bases, in that order; junction bases with no gene match: 7. The CDR3 has 16 amino acids. CDR3 nucleotide sequence: TGTGCCAGCAGTGAAGCGTGGACAGGGATAAGCACTGAAGCTTTCTTT. It codes for CASSEAWTGISTEAFF.

The rearrangement links TRBV9 to TRBJ1-1; D is ambiguous. The CDR3 has 15 amino acids. Per the germline V gene, CDR1 is SGDLS and CDR2 is YYNGEE. The V and J ends lost 0 bases and 0 bases respectively, with 9 bases between them. CDR3 in amino acids: CASSVESALNTEAFF. DNA of the CDR3: TGTGCCAGCAGCGTAGAGAGCGCTCTGAACACTGAAGCTTTCTTT.

The gene calls are TRBV9 and TRBJ2-7; TRBD2 matches at 7 bases. Germline CDR1 reads SGDLS; CDR2 reads YYNGEE. J was trimmed by 6 bases and V by 0 bases; bases with no gene match: 9. The CDR3 has 15 residues. CDR3 in amino acids: CASSVAPGGSSEQYF. The CDR3 coding sequence is TGTGCCAGCAGCGTAGCTCCGGGGGGTAGTTCCGAGCAGTACTTC.

The V and J genes are TRBV2 and TRBJ2-1; 11 bases align to TRBD1. The V segment lost 4 bases and the J segment 4 bases; nucleotides outside the gene matches: 3. In germline, CDR1 is SNHLY, CDR2 FYNNEI. The CDR3 covers 15 residues. This CDR3 is CASSGGQGGYNEQFF. CDR3 DNA sequence: TGTGCCAGCAGTGGGGGACAGGGGGGTTACAATGAGCAGTTCTTC.

This clone was observed once. In DNA form, the CDR3 reads TGTGCCAGCAGCTCCCCCCCTCAGATCAATGAGCAGTTCTTC. Translating gives CASSSPPQINEQFF. This rearrangement joins TRBV11-3 to TRBJ2-1, with D hard to call. V lost 4 bases to trimming and J lost 6 bases, with 13 bases between them. The CDR3 has 14 residues. Germline V gene lookup returns CDR1 SGHNT and CDR2 YENEEA. Based on the CDR3 plus reference TRBV11-3 and TRBJ2-1, the full variable domain is EAGVVQSPRYKIIEKKQPVAFWCNPISGHNTLYWYLQNLGQGPELLIRYENEEAVDDSQLPKDRFSAERLKGVDSTLKIQPAELGDSAVYLCASSSPPQINEQFFGPGTRLTVL.

The chain combines TRBV9 with TRBJ2-5; TRBD2 agrees at 7 bases. CDR3 size: 19 residues. With V trimmed by 1 base and J by 2 bases, 17 bases remained unmatched. From germline, CDR1 is SGDLS and CDR2 YYNGEE. The CDR3 nucleotides read TGTGCCAGCAGCGTAAGGGACTATTCAGTTGTGGAAGAGCAAGAGACCCAGTACTTC. This gives the protein CASSVRDYSVVEEQETQYF.

The chain uses TRBV11-2 and TRBJ1-1; no firm D call. The CDR3 is 13 amino acids. V was cut by 0 bases and J by 8 bases, with 10 bases left in between. Germline V gives CDR1 SGHAT, CDR2 FQNNGV. The chain's CDR3 is CASSLDRGREAFF. The CDR3 bases are TGTGCCAGCAGCTTAGATCGAGGGAGAGAAGCTTTCTTT.

J is TRBJ2-7 and V is TRBV25-1; 11 nucleotides match TRBD2. Germline trimming cut 1 base from V and 3 bases from J; bases unmatched to any gene: 5. The CDR3 loop spans 16 amino acids. Germline V CDR1 and CDR2: MGHDK, SYGVNS. This CDR3 is CASSEFGTSGFYEQYF. The CDR3 nucleotides are TGTGCCAGCAGTGAATTTGGGACTAGCGGCTTCTACGAGCAGTACTTC.

This clone was observed a single time. The chain employs TRBV20-1 and TRBJ2-1; 9 bases match TRBD2. Germline V gives CDR1 DFQATT, CDR2 SNEGSKA (reference sequence). Unmatched junction bases numbered 7, after V lost 3 bases and J lost 10 bases. The length of the CDR3 is 13 residues. The CDR3 loop reads CSASGSGSIEQFF. DNA for the CDR3: TGCAGTGCTAGTGGTAGCGGGAGTATCGAGCAGTTCTTC.

This clone was seen a few times. The J gene is TRBJ1-5, the V gene TRBV4-2; the match to TRBD1 covers 7 bases. Losses at the gene ends were 0 bases for V and 6 bases for J; bases not matched to a gene: 5. The germline V gene encodes CDR1 LGHNA and CDR2 YNFKEQ. The CDR3 length is 15 residues. DNA of the CDR3: TGTGCCAGCAGCCAAGACGACAGGGAGACTCAGCCCCAGCATTTT. Translating gives CASSQDDRETQPQHF.

The V and J genes are TRBV7-9 and TRBJ2-3; TRBD2 matches at 9 bases. In germline, CDR1 is SEHNR, CDR2 FQNEAQ (reference sequence). The CDR3 loop spans 14 amino acids. V was pared by 7 bases and J by 0 bases, with 2 bases of the junction left unmatched. As DNA, the CDR3 is TGTGCCAGCACGCGGGAGGGGAGCACAGATACGCAGTATTTT. This gives the protein CASTREGSTDTQYF. Using reference TRBV7-9 and TRBJ2-3 for the parts outside the CDR3, the full variable domain is DTGVSQNPRHKITKRGQNVTFRCDPISEHNRLYWYRQTLGQGPEFLTYFQNEAQLEKSRLLSDRFSAERPKGSFSTLEIQRTEQGDSAMYLCASTREGSTDTQYFGPGTRLTVL.

The rearrangement uses TRBV29-1 and TRBJ2-7, with 9 nucleotides matching TRBD2. The CDR3 is made up of 14 amino acids. Germline loops: CDR1 SQVTM, CDR2 ANQGSEA. J was trimmed by 7 bases and V by 4 bases; bases with no gene match: 11. This CDR3 reads CSVGGSGRYEEQYF. In nucleotides, the CDR3 is TGCAGCGTTGGGGGAAGCGGGAGGTATGAAGAGCAGTACTTC.

This clone was seen a few times. The chain has TRBV25-1 and TRBJ1-5, with TRBD1 identical over 8 bases. V trimming: 4 bases; J trimming: 7 bases; junction bases outside the gene matches: 6. The CDR3 contains 14 residues. Germline CDR1 MGHDK, CDR2 SYGVNS. The CDR3 loop is CASSGTGMVQPQHF. The CDR3 DNA sequence: TGTGCCAGCAGTGGGACAGGGATGGTCCAGCCCCAGCATTTT. The variable domain in full, with the rest retrieved from reference TRBV25-1 and TRBJ1-5, is EADIYQTPRYLVIGTGKKITLECSQTMGHDKMYWYQQDPGMELHLIHYSYGVNSTEKGDLSSESTVSRIRTEHFPLTLESARPSHTSQYLCASSGTGMVQPQHFGDGTRLSIL.

V usage is TRBV5-5 and J usage is TRBJ2-7, with 7 bases aligning to TRBD1. Germline V gene data show CDR1 as SGHKS and CDR2 as YYEKEE (reference sequence). The CDR3 extends over 15 amino acids. Trimming cost V 0 bases and J 2 bases; bases outside gene matches: 5. The CDR3 sequence is CASSLGPGQTYEQYF. The CDR3 region has the DNA TGTGCCAGCAGCTTGGGACCGGGACAGACCTACGAGCAGTACTTC. Filled out from reference TRBV5-5 and TRBJ2-7, the complete variable domain reads DAGVTQSPTHLIKTRGQQVTLRCSPISGHKSVSWYQQVLGQGPQFIFQYYEKEERGRGNFPDRFSARQFPNYSSELNVNALLLGDSALYLCASSLGPGQTYEQYFGPGTRLTVT.

V usage is TRBV7-2 and J usage is TRBJ2-1, with D perhaps matching TRBD2 (5 bases). This CDR3 region has 13 residues. The ends were cut back, 6 bases at V and 8 bases at J, with 14 bases in the middle. Per the germline V gene, CDR1 is SGHTA and CDR2 is FQGNSA. The CDR3 DNA is TGTGCCAGCAGGCCGAGGGAATTCGATGAGCAGTTCTTC. It codes for CASRPREFDEQFF. The full variable domain, with the rest looked up from reference TRBV7-2 and TRBJ2-1, is GAGVSQSPSNKVTEKGKDVELRCDPISGHTALYWYRQSLGQGLEFLIYFQGNSAPDKSGLPSDRFSAERTGGSVSTLTIQRTQQEDSAVYLCASRPREFDEQFFGPGTRLTVL.

The chain is built from TRBV2 and TRBJ2-2; a weak D match, TRBD2 (5 bases). The V gene's germline CDR1 is SNHLY and CDR2 FYNNEI. V dropped 5 bases and J dropped 5 bases, with 18 bases sitting between them. The CDR3 totals 16 residues. The CDR3 sequence is CASSPRLAWETGELFF. CDR3 coding DNA: TGTGCCAGCAGTCCGAGACTGGCCTGGGAGACCGGGGAGCTGTTTTTT. Full variable domain (outside the CDR3, taken from reference TRBV2 and TRBJ2-2): EPEVTQTPSHQVTQMGQEVILRCVPISNHLYFYWYRQILGQKVEFLVSFYNNEISEKSEIFDDQFSVERPDGSNFTLKIRSTKLEDSAMYFCASSPRLAWETGELFFGEGSRLTVL.

The chain carries TRBV2 and TRBJ2-3; a weak D match, TRBD2 (5 bases). Germline V lookup: CDR1 SNHLY, CDR2 FYNNEI. Trimming removed 5 bases from V and 3 bases from J, with 9 bases in between. The length of the CDR3 is 13 residues. For the CDR3, the DNA is TGTGCCAGCAGTTTCCAGCGGACAGATACGCAGTATTTT. Translating gives CASSFQRTDTQYF.

This chain uses TRBV5-1 with TRBJ2-5; D may be TRBD1 (5 bases). V was cut by 2 bases and J by 1 base, with 9 bases left in between. The CDR3 extends over 14 amino acids. Germline V lookup: CDR1 SGHRS, CDR2 YFSETQ. The CDR3 nucleotides are TGCGCCAGCAGCTTCTCGACAGTCCAAGAGACCCAGTACTTC. Its translation: CASSFSTVQETQYF. The full variable domain, completed using reference TRBV5-1 and TRBJ2-5, is KAGVTQTPRYLIKTRGQQVTLSCSPISGHRSVSWYQQTPGQGLQFLFEYFSETQRNKGNFPGRFSGRQFSNSRSEMNVSTLELGDSALYLCASSFSTVQETQYFGPGTRLLVL.

The rearrangement uses TRBV27 and TRBJ2-3; tentatively, D is TRBD1 (6 bases). Trimming pared 4 bases from V and 1 base from J, leaving 12 bases between. Germline lookup yields CDR1 MNHEY and CDR2 SMNVEV (reference sequence). The CDR3 sequence is 15 residues long. The CDR3 loop reads CASSSGQGRTDTQYF. The CDR3 coding sequence is TGTGCCAGCAGTTCGGGGCAGGGGCGCACAGATACGCAGTATTTT.

The chain has TRBV5-8 and TRBJ1-5; D is perhaps TRBD1 (6 bases). The length of the CDR3 is 17 residues. Trimming cost V 0 bases and J 6 bases, with 19 bases left between them. The germline gives CDR1 SGHTS, CDR2 YDEGEE. CDR3 loop: CASSLADRTPVGQPQHF. As DNA, the CDR3 is TGTGCCAGCAGCTTGGCGGACAGAACCCCGGTGGGTCAGCCCCAGCATTTT.

This rearrangement joins TRBV5-1 to TRBJ2-1, with 9 bases matching TRBD2. Germline V lookup: CDR1 SGHRS, CDR2 YFSETQ. This CDR3 has 16 amino acids. With 3 bases clipped from V and 7 bases from J, the junction kept 11 bases outside the gene matches. Here the CDR3 reads CASSWEAGGIRNEQFF. The DNA for the CDR3 is TGCGCCAGCAGCTGGGAAGCGGGGGGAATAAGGAATGAGCAGTTCTTC.

V is TRBV18 and J is TRBJ2-2; D gene unclear. From germline, CDR1 is KGHSH and CDR2 LQKENI. The CDR3 loop spans 17 amino acids. The V end was cut by 3 bases, the J end by 5 bases, with 19 bases between. The CDR3 DNA sequence: TGTGCCAGCTCACCCCTCGGTATGGTTACGAGTACCGGGGAGCTGTTTTTT. Translated: CASSPLGMVTSTGELFF.